These 27 T cell receptor beta chains originate from one sample sequenced in a study of technical replicates of blood from a few donors. Using immunoSEQ multiplex PCR, the repertoire was profiled, and TCRdb retains in-frame clones only, with some absent. Of 95,000 to 100,000 clones listed, approximately 96% are singletons. Sequenced: T cells isolated from PBMCs. The receptors were sampled from a human donor in good health.

The CDR3 bases are TGTGCCAGCAGCTACTTCACGTACGAGCAGTACTTC. Translation: CASSYFTYEQYF. The rearrangement joins TRBV7-9 to TRBJ2-7; D not resolved. Germline V CDR1 and CDR2: SEHNR, FQNEAQ (reference sequence). V was pared by 4 bases and J by 4 bases, with 8 bases between. The CDR3 has 12 amino acids.

The rearrangement links TRBV5-4 to TRBJ1-2; D is unresolved. V lost 0 bases and J lost 2, with 14 bases in between. The germline gives CDR1 SGHNT, CDR2 YYREEE (reference sequence). The CDR3 spans 16 residues. This chain's CDR3 is CASSLEWRKGNYGYTF. The CDR3 region has the DNA TGTGCCAGCAGCTTGGAGTGGAGGAAGGGCAACTATGGCTACACCTTC.

The chain combines TRBV5-1 with TRBJ1-5, with 11 positions matching TRBD1. Looked up from germline, CDR1 is SGHRS and CDR2 is YFSETQ. CDR3 length: 15 residues. The junction had 8 bases not matched to a gene; V was cut back by 4 bases and J by 8 bases. The chain's CDR3 is CASSLDGTGGKPQHF. CDR3 sequence (DNA): TGCGCCAGCAGCCTGGATGGGACAGGGGGTAAGCCCCAGCATTTT.

The rearrangement joins TRBV6-5 to TRBJ2-3, with 9 bases that match TRBD2. The CDR3 is made up of 14 amino acids. Germline values: CDR1 MNHEY, CDR2 SVGAGI. J lost 4 bases, V lost 7 bases, and 6 bases had no gene match. CDR3 region: CASKLAGIADTQYF. The CDR3 coding sequence is TGTGCCAGCAAGCTAGCGGGAATCGCAGATACGCAGTATTTT.

This clone occurred a few times. The chain uses TRBV5-8 and TRBJ1-2, with D possibly being TRBD1 (6 bases). Germline loops: CDR1 SGHTS, CDR2 YDEGEE. V was cut by 0 bases and J by 0 bases, with 6 bases left in between. CDR3 size: 14 residues. The CDR3 sequence: CASSLEGANYGYTF. As DNA, the CDR3 is TGTGCCAGCAGCTTGGAGGGGGCTAACTATGGCTACACCTTC.

The CDR3 spells CASSFGRVSYEQYF. Written as DNA, the CDR3 is TGTGCCAGCAGTTTTGGCAGGGTGTCCTACGAGCAGTACTTC. This chain uses TRBV28 with TRBJ2-7; tentative D call: TRBD1 (5 bases). Germline lookup yields CDR1 MDHEN and CDR2 SYDVKM. The germline V and J ends were trimmed by 3 bases and 1 base, with 10 bases remaining between them. The CDR3 length is 14 residues. Full variable domain (rest looked up from reference TRBV28 and TRBJ2-7): DVKVTQSSRYLVKRTGEKVFLECVQDMDHENMFWYRQDPGLGLRLIYFSYDVKMKEKGDIPEGYSVSREKKERFSLILESASTNQTSMYLCASSFGRVSYEQYFGPGTRLTVT.

V and J are TRBV18 and TRBJ1-4; a possible D gene is TRBD1 (5 bases). The CDR3 extends over 17 amino acids. V lost 0 bases and J 0 bases, leaving 11 bases between the germline ends. In germline, CDR1 is KGHSH, CDR2 LQKENI. CDR3: CASSPPGLSSTNEKLFF. DNA of the CDR3: TGTGCCAGCTCACCACCGGGACTGAGTTCAACTAATGAAAAACTGTTTTTT.

The V and J genes are TRBV5-6 and TRBJ1-6; possible D gene TRBD1, 5 bases. The CDR3 contains 13 residues. Trimming removed 3 bases from V and 9 bases from J, with 10 bases in between. CDR1 is SGHDT, CDR2 YYEEEE, per germline. The CDR3, as DNA: TGTGCCAGCAGCTCCGTAGGGGTTTCACCCCTCCACTTT. It encodes CASSSVGVSPLHF.

The chain's CDR3 is CASSLEGDQPQHF. Here the CDR3 DNA reads TGTGCCAGCAGCTTAGAGGGGGACCAGCCCCAGCATTTT. This chain joins TRBV7-9 and TRBJ1-5; D possibly corresponds to TRBD1 (6 bases). The germline V gene has CDR1 SEHNR and CDR2 FQNEAQ (reference sequence). Trimming pared 1 base from V and 7 bases from J, leaving 8 bases between. This CDR3 comprises 13 residues.

The chain recombines TRBV7-3 with TRBJ1-1; D not resolved. The CDR3 has 13 residues. The V gene's germline CDR1 is SGHTA and CDR2 FQGTGA. Trimming removed 4 bases from V and 4 bases from J, with 10 bases in between. CDR3 sequence (DNA): TGTGCCAGCAGCTACCAACACCGCACTGAAGCTTTCTTT. Its protein product is CASSYQHRTEAFF.

The chain has TRBV5-1 and TRBJ2-7; no reliable D call. Deletions cut 3 bases from V and 5 bases from J, with 12 bases between. This CDR3 has 13 residues. Germline V gives CDR1 SGHRS, CDR2 YFSETQ. The CDR3 protein is CASSYKTGHEQYF. In nucleotides, the CDR3 is TGCGCCAGCAGCTATAAGACGGGTCACGAGCAGTACTTC.

This chain connects TRBV30 to TRBJ2-7; TRBD1 matches 7 bases. V shed 0 bases, J shed 0 bases, and the junction held 2 bases outside the gene matches. Germline V CDR1 and CDR2: GTSNPN, SVGIG (reference sequence). The CDR3 runs to 14 residues. The CDR3 spells CAWSVQGDSYEQYF. The DNA for the CDR3 is TGTGCCTGGAGTGTCCAGGGGGACTCCTACGAGCAGTACTTC.

The rearrangement joins TRBV28 to TRBJ2-3, with 10 positions matching TRBD1. The trim removed 6 bases at V and 3 bases at J, leaving 12 bases unmatched. The CDR3 length is 17 residues. Germline assignment: CDR1 MDHEN and CDR2 SYDVKM. CDR3 sequence: CASSLPGQGLSTDTQYF. CDR3 sequence (DNA): TGTGCCAGCAGCCTCCCGGGACAGGGGTTAAGTACAGATACGCAGTATTTT.

Only one count was recorded for this clone. This chain uses TRBV27 with TRBJ1-1; D possibly corresponds to TRBD1 (6 bases). The CDR3 sequence is 12 residues long. Trimming shortened V by 0 bases and J by 8 bases, and 7 bases separated the two germline ends. CDR1 MNHEY and CDR2 SMNVEV come from the germline V gene (reference sequence). CDR3 amino acids: CASSLSRGEAFF. DNA for the CDR3: TGTGCCAGCAGTTTATCGAGGGGGGAAGCTTTCTTT.

J is TRBJ1-3 and V is TRBV6-4, with D perhaps TRBD1 (6 bases). The CDR3 has 18 amino acids. The V gene's germline CDR1 is MRHNA and CDR2 SNTAGT. The V and J ends lost 0 bases and 0 bases respectively, with 15 bases between them. The CDR3 protein is CASSDSGGGVNSGNTIYF. The CDR3 coding sequence is TGTGCCAGCAGTGACTCAGGAGGGGGGGTGAACTCTGGAAACACCATATATTTT.

On this clone: Its ends do not fully match the called genes, so a read error is possible. This chain connects TRBV9 to TRBJ2-7; 9 bases agree with TRBD2. The germline V gene encodes CDR1 SGDLS and CDR2 YYNGEE. This CDR3 spans 15 amino acids. Written as DNA, the CDR3 is TGTGCCAGCAGCGTAAATAGCGGGAGCTCCAACGAGCAGTACTTC. This sequence encodes CASSVNSGSSNEQYF.

The J gene is TRBJ1-1, the V gene TRBV9, with TRBD1 as a possible D gene (6 bases). Trimming cost V 0 bases and J 6 bases, with 15 bases left between them. Germline values: CDR1 SGDLS, CDR2 YYNGEE. The CDR3 is 15 amino acids. CDR3 nucleotides: TGTGCCAGCAGCGTAGCTGGGGGCGGATCGGCTGAAGCTTTCTTT. This gives the protein CASSVAGGGSAEAFF.

This sequence joins TRBV27 and TRBJ2-3; TRBD2 is a possible D gene (5 bases). Trimming left V 3 bases short and J 4 bases short, with 14 bases between. This CDR3 has 15 amino acids. The germline V gene encodes CDR1 MNHEY and CDR2 SMNVEV (reference sequence). CDR3 nucleotides: TGTGCCAGCAGTTTTGGCCGGGATATGGCAGATACGCAGTATTTT. Translated: CASSFGRDMADTQYF.

The chain uses TRBV27 and TRBJ1-1; D is ambiguous. Between the trimmed V and J ends, which lost 1 base and 0 bases, there was a span of 12 bases. The V gene's germline CDR1 is MNHEY and CDR2 SMNVEV (reference sequence). CDR3 size: 16 residues. CDR3 amino acids: CASSLFGERLNTEAFF. For the CDR3, the DNA is TGTGCCAGCAGTTTATTCGGCGAGAGGTTGAACACTGAAGCTTTCTTT.

Remarks on this clone: In the same sample, other DNA sequences code for this CDR3. The chain recombines TRBV27 with TRBJ1-1; 8 bases align to TRBD1. Germline V lookup: CDR1 MNHEY, CDR2 SMNVEV (reference sequence). The CDR3 has 13 amino acids. V dropped 7 bases and J dropped 1; count of bases not matched to a gene: 2. In nucleotides, the CDR3 is TGTGCCAGCAAGGACAGGGAGAACACTGAAGCTTTCTTT. This sequence encodes CASKDRENTEAFF.

The rearrangement uses TRBV9 and TRBJ2-1; 9 nucleotides align to TRBD2. V shed 0 bases, J shed 6 bases, and the junction held 7 bases outside the gene matches. Germline values: CDR1 SGDLS, CDR2 YYNGEE. CDR3 length: 16 residues. The CDR3 region is CASSVVGSGSSNEQFF. CDR3 sequence (DNA): TGTGCCAGCAGCGTAGTGGGTAGCGGGAGTTCCAATGAGCAGTTCTTC.

There are a few counts of this clone. This sequence joins TRBV28 and TRBJ2-1, with D perhaps matching TRBD2 (7 bases). V dropped 2 bases and J dropped 14 bases, with 16 bases sitting between them. The CDR3 has 13 amino acids. Looked up from germline, CDR1 is MDHEN and CDR2 is SYDVKM. Here the CDR3 DNA reads TGTGCCAGCAGTTTAAGTGCGGGGGCGGGGAAGTTCTTC. It specifies CASSLSAGAGKFF.

V gene TRBV6-5 combines with J gene TRBJ1-2, with D tentatively TRBD1 (5 bases). V was trimmed by 0 bases and J by 8 bases, leaving 16 bases between them. Germline CDR1 MNHEY, CDR2 SVGAGI. The CDR3 totals 15 residues. CDR3 loop: CASSYSKPGRGGYTF. The CDR3 DNA is TGTGCCAGCAGTTACTCTAAACCCGGGCGGGGCGGCTACACCTTC.

The chain combines TRBV6-1 with TRBJ1-1, with D maybe TRBD1 (6 bases). With 4 bases removed from V and 6 bases from J, the gap between germline ends came to 15 bases. The germline V gene has CDR1 MNHNS and CDR2 SASEGT. This CDR3 comprises 14 residues. The CDR3 protein is CASSGTLTGPEAFF. CDR3 DNA: TGTGCCAGCAGTGGAACTTTGACAGGTCCTGAAGCTTTCTTT.

The chain links TRBV4-1 to TRBJ2-7; D is undetermined. CDR1 and CDR2 (germline): MGHRA, YSYEKL. V was shortened by 6 bases and J by 1 base, with 13 bases between the two germline ends. This CDR3 has 14 amino acids. This chain's CDR3 is CASRLSLISYEQYF. The DNA of the CDR3 is TGCGCCAGCAGACTGAGTCTAATTTCCTACGAGCAGTACTTC.

The genes are TRBV11-2 and TRBJ1-1, with TRBD1 identical over 12 bases. Germline values: CDR1 SGHAT, CDR2 FQNNGV. This CDR3 has 18 residues. J gave up 4 bases and V 0 bases, and 9 bases lay outside the gene matches. CDR3 residues: CASSLDLWGQGALTEAFF. In nucleotides, the CDR3 is TGTGCCAGCAGCTTAGATCTTTGGGGACAGGGGGCACTCACTGAAGCTTTCTTT.

J is TRBJ2-1 and V is TRBV7-2; D gene uncertain. The germline V gene has CDR1 SGHTA and CDR2 FQGNSA. This CDR3 has 13 residues. Trimming cost V 6 bases and J 6 bases, with 12 bases left between them. DNA of the CDR3: TGTGCCAGCAGTAGACGACTCCCCAATGAGCAGTTCTTC. Its protein is CASSRRLPNEQFF.